This T cell receptor beta chain derives from a study of neoadjuvant anti-PD-1 for oral cavity cancer. Overall study context: Most patients had three to four biweekly doses of 3 mg/kg nivolumab before resection. Study outcomes and limitations: Each response group had just a few patients in TCR analyses. PBMC Gini-index clonality exceeded responders' in non-responders post-nivolumab.

As to this clone: The antigen is not known.

Trimming left V 4 bases short and J 4 bases short, with 16 bases between. Per the germline V gene, CDR1 is SGHDN and CDR2 is FVKESK. The CDR3 sequence is 15 residues long. The assay was immunoSEQ multiplex PCR, and TCRdb's table has in-frame clones only and misses some. The sample records about 16,000 clones, about 68% being singletons. Sequenced material: PBMCs, taken before nivolumab (anti-PD-1) treatment. This chain uses TRBV14 with TRBJ2-5; the D call may be TRBD1 or TRBD2 (5 bases each). The sequence came from a person aged 35-80 years with oral cavity squamous cell carcinoma. The DNA for the CDR3 is TGTGCCAGCAGCCTTGGGACCCTACCGAGAGAGACCCAGTACTTC. This translates into CASSLGTLPRETQYF. The full variable domain, its missing parts supplied by reference TRBV14 and TRBJ2-5, is EAGVTQFPSHSVIEKGQTVTLRCDPISGHDNLYWYRRVMGKEIKFLLHFVKESKQDESGMPNNRFLAERTGGTYSTLKVQPAELEDSGVYFCASSLGTLPRETQYFGPGTRLLVL.